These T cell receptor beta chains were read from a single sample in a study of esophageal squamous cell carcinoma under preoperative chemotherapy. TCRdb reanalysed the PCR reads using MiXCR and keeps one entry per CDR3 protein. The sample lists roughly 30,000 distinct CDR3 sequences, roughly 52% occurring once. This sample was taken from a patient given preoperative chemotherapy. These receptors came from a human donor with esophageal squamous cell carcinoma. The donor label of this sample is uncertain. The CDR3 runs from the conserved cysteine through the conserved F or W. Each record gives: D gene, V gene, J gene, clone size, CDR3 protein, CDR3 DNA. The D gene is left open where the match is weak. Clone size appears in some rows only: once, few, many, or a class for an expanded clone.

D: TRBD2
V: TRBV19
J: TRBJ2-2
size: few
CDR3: CASSATSGMNTGELFF
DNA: TGTGCCAGTAGTGCCACTAGCGGGATGAACACCGGGGAGCTGTTTTTT

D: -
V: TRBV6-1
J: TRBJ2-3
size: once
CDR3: CASRTAGAGTGAQFF
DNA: TGTGCCAGCAGGACAGCAGGGGCGGGGACCGGGGCGCAGTTTTTT

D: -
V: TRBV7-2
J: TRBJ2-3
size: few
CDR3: CASRAQGGRGTDTQYF
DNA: TGTGCCAGCAGGGCACAGGGGGGGCGAGGGACAGATACGCAGTATTTT

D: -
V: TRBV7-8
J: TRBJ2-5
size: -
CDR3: CASSLGSGAETQNF
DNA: TGTGCCAGCAGCTTAGGCTCCGGGGCCGAGACCCAGAACTTC

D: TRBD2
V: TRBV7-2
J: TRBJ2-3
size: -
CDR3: CASSPHGGSDPDTQYF
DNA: TGTGCCAGCAGCCCACACGGGGGGAGTGACCCAGATACGCAGTACTTT

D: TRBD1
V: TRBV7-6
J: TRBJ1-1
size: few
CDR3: CASSPKTGGTNTEAFF
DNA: TGTGCCAGCAGCCCAAAGACAGGGGGTACGAACACTGAAGCTTTCTTT

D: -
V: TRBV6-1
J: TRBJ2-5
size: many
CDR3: CASAPEGGGIQETQYF
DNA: TGTGCCAGCGCCCCTGAGGGAGGGGGTATTCAAGAGACCCAGTACTTC

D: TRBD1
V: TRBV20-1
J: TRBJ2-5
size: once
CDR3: CSAKKTGQNQETQYF
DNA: TGCAGTGCTAAAAAGACGGGACAGAACCAAGAGACCCAGTACTTC

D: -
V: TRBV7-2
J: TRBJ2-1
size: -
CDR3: CASSLGGRATQFF
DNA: TGTGCCAGCAGCTTAGGGGGGCGAGCGACCCAGTTCTTC

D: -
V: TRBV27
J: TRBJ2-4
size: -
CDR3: CASRGRAQNIQYF
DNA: TGTGCCAGCAGGGGGCGGGCCCAAAACATCCAGTACTTC

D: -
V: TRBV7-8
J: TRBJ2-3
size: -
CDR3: CASSLHLRAKDTQYF
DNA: TGTGCCAGCAGCTTGCACCTGCGGGCCAAAGACACGCAGTATTTC

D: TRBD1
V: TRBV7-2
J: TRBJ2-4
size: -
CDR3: CGSRGQGATNIQYF
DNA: TGTGGCAGCAGGGGGCAGGGTGCCACAAATATTCAGTACTTC

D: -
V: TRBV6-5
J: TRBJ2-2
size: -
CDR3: CASSYGVSAVNTEEQFF
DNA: TGTGCCAGCAGTTACGGCGTTTCAGCTGTGAACACCGAGGAGCAGTTTTTT

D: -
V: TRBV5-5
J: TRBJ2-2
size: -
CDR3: CASSGAGTLTGELFF
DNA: TGTGCCAGCAGTGGAGCGGGGACACTTACCGGGGAGCTGTTTTTT

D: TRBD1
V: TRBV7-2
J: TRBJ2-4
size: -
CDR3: CASSRGHRGNADVLSF
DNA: TGTGCCAGCAGCCGAGGGCACAGGGGAAATGCCGACGTCCTGTCCTTC

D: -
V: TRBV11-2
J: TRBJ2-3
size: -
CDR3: CASTKMAEPTDTEGF
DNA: TGTGCCAGCACCAAAATGGCGGAACCCACAGATACGGAGGGTTTT

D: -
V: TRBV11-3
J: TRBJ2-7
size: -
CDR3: CARGPGGPEQGTQYF
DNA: TGTGCCAGGGGGCCGGGGGGCCCCGAGCAAGGGACGCAGTACTTC

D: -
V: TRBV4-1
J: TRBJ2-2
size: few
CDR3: CASSQVPGGGPTGELFF
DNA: TGCGCCAGCAGCCAAGTTCCGGGGGGCGGACCCACCGGGGAGCTGTTTTTT

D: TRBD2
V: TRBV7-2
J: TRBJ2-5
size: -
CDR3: CASSRSGGWPQETQYF
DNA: TGTGCCAGCAGCCGCTCGGGGGGTTGGCCGCAAGAGACCCAGTACTTC

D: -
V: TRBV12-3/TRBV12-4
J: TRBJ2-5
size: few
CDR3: CASTGWRDPSSETQYF
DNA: TGTGCCAGCACCGGTTGGCGGGACCCATCGTCGGAGACCCAGTACTTC

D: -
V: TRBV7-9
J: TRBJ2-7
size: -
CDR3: CASSPQGANEQYF
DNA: TGTGCCAGCAGCCCCCAAGGGGCCAACGAGCAGTACTTC

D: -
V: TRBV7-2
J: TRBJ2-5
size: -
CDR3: CASSLAGVEAETQYF
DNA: TGTGCCAGCAGCTTAGCGGGAGTAGAGGCGGAGACCCAGTACTTC

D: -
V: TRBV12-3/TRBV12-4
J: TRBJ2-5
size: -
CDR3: CAGTGGGAKKTQYF
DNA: TGTGCCGGGACCGGGGGCGGGGCCAAAAAGACCCAGTACTTC

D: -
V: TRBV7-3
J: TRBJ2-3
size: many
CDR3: CASSLSSYDTQYF
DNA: TGTGCCAGCAGCTTAAGTAGCTACGATACGCAGTATTTT

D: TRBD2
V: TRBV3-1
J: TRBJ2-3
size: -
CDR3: CASSRGGSTDTQYF
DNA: TGTGCCAGCAGCCGCGGGGGGAGCACAGATACGCAGTATTTT

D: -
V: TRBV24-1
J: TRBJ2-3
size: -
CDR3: CATSDSLGESTDTQYF
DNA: TGTGCCACCAGTGATTCGCTCGGGGAGAGCACAGATACGCAGTATTTT

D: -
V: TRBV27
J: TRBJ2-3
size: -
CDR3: CAGSVWSSPETQYF
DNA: TGTGCCGGCAGTGTGTGGTCGAGCCCAGAGACCCAGTATTTT

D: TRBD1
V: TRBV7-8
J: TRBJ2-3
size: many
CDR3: CASRDRVDTQYF
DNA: TGTGCCAGCAGGGACAGGGTCGATACGCAGTATTTT

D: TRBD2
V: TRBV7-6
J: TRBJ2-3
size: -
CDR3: CASSPGGSAKNTQYF
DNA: TGTGCCAGCAGCCCGGGGGGGAGTGCCAAAAATACGCAGTACTTT

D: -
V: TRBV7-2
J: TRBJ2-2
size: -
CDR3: CASSATAVRTGELFF
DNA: TGTGCCAGCAGCGCAACGGCTGTACGCACCGGGGAGCTGTTTTTT

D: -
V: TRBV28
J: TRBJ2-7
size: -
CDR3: CASSPGTRYEQYF
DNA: TGTGCCAGCAGTCCCGGGACCCGCTACGAGCAGTACTTC

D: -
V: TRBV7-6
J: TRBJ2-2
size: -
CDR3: CASSLVAGSTGELFF
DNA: TGTGCCAGCAGCTTAGTCGCAGGGTCGACCGGGGAGCTGTTTTTT

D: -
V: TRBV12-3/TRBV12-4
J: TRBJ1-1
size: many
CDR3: CASTREAGYPEAFF
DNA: TGTGCCAGCACTCGGGAGGCTGGGTACCCTGAAGCTTTCTTT

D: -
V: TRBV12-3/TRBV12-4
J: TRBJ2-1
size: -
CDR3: CASSFGGGERFF
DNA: TGTGCCAGCAGTTTTGGAGGGGGTGAGCGATTCTTC

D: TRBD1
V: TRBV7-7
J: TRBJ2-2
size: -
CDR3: CASSLGQGETETLFF
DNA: TGTGCTAGCAGCTTAGGACAGGGAGAGACCGAGACGCTGTTTTTT

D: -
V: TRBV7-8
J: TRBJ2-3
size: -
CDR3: CASSLTVFTEEQYF
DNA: TGTGCCAGCAGCTTGACTGTGTTTACAGAGGAGCAGTATTTT

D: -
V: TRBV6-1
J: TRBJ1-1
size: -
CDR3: CASRLNTEAFF
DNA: TGTGCCAGCAGATTGAACACTGAAGCTTTCTTT

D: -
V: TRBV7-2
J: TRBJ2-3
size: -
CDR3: CASRGPRGTNTQYF
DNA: TGTGCCAGCAGGGGGCCGAGGGGCACAAATACTCAGTACTTT

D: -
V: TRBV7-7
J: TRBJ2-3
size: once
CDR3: CASSPGGQAVSTEKQYF
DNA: TGTGCTAGCAGCCCTGGGGGGCAGGCTGTGAGCACAGAGAAGCAGTATTTT

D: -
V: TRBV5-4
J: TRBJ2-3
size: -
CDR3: CARGLGGGGPETQYF
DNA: TGTGCCAGGGGCTTGGGGGGGGGGGGCCCAGAGACCCAGTATTTT

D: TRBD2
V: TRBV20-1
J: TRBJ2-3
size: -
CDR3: CSAQSGGGATNTQYF
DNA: TGCAGTGCTCAAAGCGGGGGAGGTGCCACAAACACGCAGTACTTT